The clone carrying this T cell receptor beta chain was seen a few times. Its antigen is unidentified. Ages of hyperthyroidism patients ran from 18 to 65, and their diagnoses were new, under 2 months' duration. Physicians reached a diagnosis by relying on clinical symptoms, serum thyroxine, TRAb, thyroid ultrasound and orbital computed tomography. Amplification of TCR beta CDR3 regions used RNA transcripts. HTBI primers were employed in first-round RT-PCR, then a second-round multiplex PCR followed. TCRdb re-called the multiplex PCR reads through MiXCR, storing one row per CDR3 protein. The table records about 1.2 million distinct CDR3 sequences, around a third of them present only once. This sample stems from a study of Graves' ophthalmopathy and Graves' hyperthyroidism. Study-level results: Blood repertoires reportedly contained most expanded thyroid clonotypes above 0.001 frequency.

Germline V gene lookup returns CDR1 LNHDA and CDR2 SQIVND (reference sequence). Trimming took 4 bases from V and 6 from J, leaving 11 bases between them. The CDR3 is 13 residues long. This sequence originates from an adult man with Graves' hyperthyroidism. The rearrangement links TRBV19 to TRBJ2-3, with TRBD2 as a possible D gene (5 bases). Sequences were obtained from peripheral blood or thyroid tissue (not recorded which). The chain's CDR3 is CASSRTESDTQYF. CDR3 DNA sequence: TGTGCCAGTAGTAGGACTGAATCGGATACGCAGTATTTT. Looking up the rest from reference TRBV19 and TRBJ2-3 gives the full variable domain: DGGITQSPKYLFRKEGQNVTLSCEQNLNHDAMYWYRQDPGQGLRLIYYSQIVNDFQKGDIAEGYSVSREKKESFPLTVTSAQKNPTAFYLCASSRTESDTQYFGPGTRLTVL.